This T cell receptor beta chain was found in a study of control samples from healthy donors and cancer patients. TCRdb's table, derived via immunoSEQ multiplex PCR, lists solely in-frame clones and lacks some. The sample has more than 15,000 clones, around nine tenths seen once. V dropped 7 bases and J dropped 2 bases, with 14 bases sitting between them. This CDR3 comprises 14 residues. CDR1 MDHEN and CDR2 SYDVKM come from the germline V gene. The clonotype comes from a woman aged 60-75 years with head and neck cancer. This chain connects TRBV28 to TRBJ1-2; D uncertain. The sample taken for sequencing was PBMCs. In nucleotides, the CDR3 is TGTGCCAGCACCTTCACTGCATCGAACTATGGCTACACCTTC. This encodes CASTFTASNYGYTF.